The 10 T cell receptor beta chains reported below all come from one sample, sequenced in a study of blood T cell repertoires in COVID-19. TCRdb's table, derived via immunoSEQ multiplex PCR, lists solely in-frame clones and lacks some. The sample has about 360,000 clones, around nine tenths seen once. The sequencing sample was made of peripheral blood. The receptor set was obtained from a human donor in a cohort sampled during active COVID-19.

V and J are TRBV2 and TRBJ2-1; 7 bases are shared with TRBD2. The CDR3 is 16 residues long. The trim removed 1 base at V and 10 bases at J, leaving 13 bases unmatched. In germline, CDR1 is SNHLY, CDR2 FYNNEI. CDR3 protein: CASSEGVASGPPEQFF. The CDR3, as DNA: TGTGCCAGCAGTGAAGGGGTGGCTAGCGGCCCACCCGAGCAGTTCTTC.

J is TRBJ1-2 and V is TRBV4-2; possible D gene TRBD1, 6 bases. The CDR3 has 16 residues. The ends were cut back, 1 base at V and 7 bases at J, with 19 bases in the middle. Germline CDR1 is LGHNA and CDR2 is YNFKEQ. The CDR3 protein is CASSQAPAGGLRGYTF. CDR3 nucleotide sequence: TGTGCCAGCAGCCAAGCTCCCGCCGGGGGGCTTCGTGGCTACACCTTC.

The chain uses TRBV5-6 and TRBJ2-1, with TRBD2 identical over 8 bases. Germline V gene sequence: CDR1 SGHDT, CDR2 YYEEEE. The CDR3 consists of 19 residues. V lost 3 bases to trimming and J lost 0 bases; unmatched junction nucleotides: 14. The CDR3 protein is CASSSLKRLAQSSYNEQFF. CDR3 DNA: TGTGCCAGCAGCTCCCTTAAGAGACTAGCGCAGAGCTCCTACAATGAGCAGTTCTTC.

The rearrangement links TRBV6-5 to TRBJ1-4; TRBD1 is a possible D gene (5 bases). Germline CDR1 MNHEY, CDR2 SVGAGI. V was trimmed by 4 bases and J by 4 bases, leaving 13 bases between them. This CDR3 spans 15 amino acids. CDR3 DNA: TGTGCCAGCAGTTCACAGACAGCACTTAATGAAAAACTGTTTTTT. Protein: CASSSQTALNEKLFF.

The rearrangement joins TRBV7-8 to TRBJ2-1; a possible D gene is TRBD2 (7 bases). This CDR3 has 19 amino acids. Germline V gene sequence: CDR1 SGHVS, CDR2 FQNEAQ. The V end lost 1 base, the J end lost 5 bases, and 24 bases lay between the germline ends. The CDR3 region has the DNA TGTGCCAGCAGCTTAGTCCCTGGCGGGGGCCGGATTTCAGACAATGAGCAGTTCTTC. Its protein product is CASSLVPGGGRISDNEQFF.

The chain combines TRBV9 with TRBJ2-1; D not certain. This CDR3 has 14 amino acids. Germline CDR1 and CDR2: SGDLS and YYNGEE. V lost 4 bases, J lost 9 bases, and 17 bases lay in between. Here the CDR3 reads CASSTDQIWSEQFF. The DNA of the CDR3 is TGTGCCAGCAGCACCGACCAGATTTGGAGTGAGCAGTTCTTC. Full variable domain (rest looked up from reference TRBV9 and TRBJ2-1): DSGVTQTPKHLITATGQRVTLRCSPRSGDLSVYWYQQSLDQGLQFLIQYYNGEERAKGNILERFSAQQFPDLHSELNLSSLELGDSALYFCASSTDQIWSEQFFGPGTRLTVL.

The gene calls are TRBV28 and TRBJ2-3; 8 bases are a match to TRBD2. The CDR3 is 15 residues long. CDR1 and CDR2 from the germline V gene are MDHEN and SYDVKM. With V trimmed by 6 bases and J by 4 bases, 9 bases remained unmatched. CDR3 protein: CASSPSGREADTQYF. The CDR3 DNA reads as TGTGCCAGCAGCCCGAGCGGGAGAGAGGCAGATACGCAGTATTTT.

This clone was observed a few times. Written as DNA, the CDR3 is TGTGCCACCAGTGATTCTCTCGACAGGGGACGTGCTTTCTTT. Translation gives CATSDSLDRGRAFF. The chain links TRBV24-1 to TRBJ1-1; 8 bases are shared with TRBD1. Germline trimming cut 2 bases from V and 11 bases from J; bases unmatched to any gene: 9. The CDR3 totals 14 residues. Germline V gene data show CDR1 as KGHDR and CDR2 as SFDVKD.

The chain is built from TRBV9 and TRBJ2-5, with D tentatively TRBD1 (7 bases). V lost 4 bases to trimming and J lost 2 bases, with 24 bases between them. The CDR3 totals 18 residues. Germline CDR1 is SGDLS and CDR2 is YYNGEE. CDR3 nucleotide sequence: TGTGCCAGCAGCCCCGGGATAGCAGGGGGGCTGGTACAAGAGACCCAGTACTTC. Its protein is CASSPGIAGGLVQETQYF.

This clone was counted a single time. The rearrangement uses TRBV7-8 and TRBJ2-1, with D possibly being TRBD2 (6 bases). Germline assignment: CDR1 SGHVS and CDR2 FQNEAQ. V lost 1 base and J lost 3, with 13 bases in between. The CDR3 contains 16 residues. The CDR3 region is CASSLELALYYNEQFF. The CDR3 DNA reads TGTGCCAGCAGCTTAGAACTAGCCCTCTACTACAATGAGCAGTTCTTC. Full variable domain (remainder filled in from reference TRBV7-8 and TRBJ2-1): GAGVSQSPRYKVAKRGQDVALRCDPISGHVSLFWYQQALGQGPEFLTYFQNEAQLDKSGLPSDRFFAERPEGSVSTLKIQRTQQEDSAVYLCASSLELALYYNEQFFGPGTRLTVL.